Presented here are 5 T cell receptor beta chains from one specimen sequenced in a study of T cells in Graves' hyperthyroidism and ophthalmopathy. RNA transcripts provided the source from which TCR beta CDR3 regions were amplified. The HTBI set primed first-round TCR CDR3 RT-PCR. TCRdb passed the multiplex PCR reads through MiXCR, listing each CDR3 protein once. The repertoire consists of under 350,000 distinct CDR3 sequences, with 15% to 20% occurring once and the leading ten covering under 55%. Sequenced input: blood. The receptors shown here come from a woman between 50 and 59 years old with Graves' hyperthyroidism.

The table lists this clonotype with a count of one. This sequence joins TRBV25-1 and TRBJ1-5; 9 bases are shared with TRBD1. The V gene's germline CDR1 is MGHDK and CDR2 SYGVNS. After removal of 8 bases from V and 3 bases from J, the junction contained 8 bases not matched to a gene. The CDR3 is 15 residues long. The CDR3 region has the DNA TGTGCCAGCGGTCCGGGACAGGGCTTCAATCAGCCCCAGCATTTT. It encodes CASGPGQGFNQPQHF.

Here the CDR3 reads CAWSTGTTYEQYF. The CDR3 DNA follows: TGTGCCTGGAGCACCGGGACAACTTACGAGCAGTACTTC. The chain recombines TRBV30 with TRBJ2-7, with TRBD1 as a possible D gene (6 bases). Germline V gives CDR1 GTSNPN, CDR2 SVGIG (reference sequence). The CDR3 is 13 residues long. Between the trimmed V and J ends, which lost 3 bases and 4 bases, there was a span of 13 bases.

The chain has TRBV5-1 and TRBJ2-5; TRBD1 agrees at 8 bases. Trimming took 0 bases from V and 4 from J; bases not matched to a gene: 2. CDR1 and CDR2 from the germline V gene are SGHRS and YFSETQ. This CDR3 spans 14 amino acids. The CDR3 DNA reads as TGCGCCAGCAGCTTGGTCGACAGGGGAGAGACCCAGTACTTC. Translated: CASSLVDRGETQYF.

The rearrangement joins TRBV30 to TRBJ1-6; TRBD1 matches 9 bases. The CDR3 spans 13 residues. Germline CDR1 GTSNPN, CDR2 SVGIG (reference sequence). Unmatched junction bases numbered 0, after V lost 1 base and J lost 8 bases. This chain's CDR3 is CAWSGTGDSPLHF. In nucleotides, the CDR3 is TGTGCCTGGAGTGGGACAGGGGATTCACCCCTCCACTTT.

The genes are TRBV20-1 and TRBJ1-4, with 7 bases that match TRBD1. CDR3 length: 14 amino acids. V was clipped by 3 bases and J by 5 bases; unmatched bases: 6. The V gene's germline CDR1 is DFQATT and CDR2 SNEGSKA (reference sequence). For the CDR3, the DNA is TGCAGTGCTAGTCTAGGACAGGCAAATGAAAAACTGTTTTTT. This encodes CSASLGQANEKLFF.